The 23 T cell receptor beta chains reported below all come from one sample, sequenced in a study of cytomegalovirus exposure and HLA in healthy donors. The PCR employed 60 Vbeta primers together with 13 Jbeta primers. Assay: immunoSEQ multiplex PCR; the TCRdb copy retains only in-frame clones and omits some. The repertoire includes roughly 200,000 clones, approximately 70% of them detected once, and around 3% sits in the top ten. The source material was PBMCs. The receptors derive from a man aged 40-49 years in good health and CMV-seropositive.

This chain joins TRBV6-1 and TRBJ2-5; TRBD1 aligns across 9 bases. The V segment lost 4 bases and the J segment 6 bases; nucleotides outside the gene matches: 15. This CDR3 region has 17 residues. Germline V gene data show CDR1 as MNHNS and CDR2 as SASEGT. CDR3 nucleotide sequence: TGTGCCAGCAGTGTCCGGACAGGGGACCCGTGGGGGAAGACCCAGTACTTC. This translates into CASSVRTGDPWGKTQYF.

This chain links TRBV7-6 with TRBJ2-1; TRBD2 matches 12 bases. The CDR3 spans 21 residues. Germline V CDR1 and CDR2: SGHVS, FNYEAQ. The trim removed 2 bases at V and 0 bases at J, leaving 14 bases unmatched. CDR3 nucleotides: TGTGCCAGCAGCTTATTTAAGGCTAGCGGGGGGGAAAAAGACTCCTACAATGAGCAGTTCTTC. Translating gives CASSLFKASGGEKDSYNEQFF. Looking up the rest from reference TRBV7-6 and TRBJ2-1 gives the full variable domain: GAGVSQSPRYKVTKRGQDVALRCDPISGHVSLYWYRQALGQGPEFLTYFNYEAQQDKSGLPNDRFSAERPEGSISTLTIQRTEQRDSAMYRCASSLFKASGGEKDSYNEQFFGPGTRLTVL.

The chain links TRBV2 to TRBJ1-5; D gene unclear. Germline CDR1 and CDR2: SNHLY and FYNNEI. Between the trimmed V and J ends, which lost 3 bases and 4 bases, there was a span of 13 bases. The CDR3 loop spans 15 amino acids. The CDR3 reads CASSEGTLPNQPQHF. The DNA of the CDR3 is TGTGCCAGCAGTGAGGGCACTCTACCGAATCAGCCCCAGCATTTT.

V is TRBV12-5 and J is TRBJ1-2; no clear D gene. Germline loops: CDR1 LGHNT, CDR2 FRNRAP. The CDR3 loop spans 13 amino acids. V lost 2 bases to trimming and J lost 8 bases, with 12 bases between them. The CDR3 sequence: CASGLFLIEGYTF. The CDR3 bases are TGTGCTAGTGGTTTGTTTCTGATAGAGGGCTACACCTTC.

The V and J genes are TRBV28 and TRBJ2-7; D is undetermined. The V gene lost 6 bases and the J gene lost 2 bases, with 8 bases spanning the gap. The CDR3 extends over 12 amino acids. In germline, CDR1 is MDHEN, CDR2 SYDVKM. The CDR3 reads CASRQFTYEQYF. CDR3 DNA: TGTGCCAGCAGACAGTTCACCTACGAGCAGTACTTC.

DNA for the CDR3: TGTGCCAGCAGCAGCTCTAGTACCGCCTATGGCTACACCTTC. It translates to CASSSSSTAYGYTF. V gene TRBV9 combines with J gene TRBJ1-2; D is undetermined. CDR1 is SGDLS and CDR2 is YYNGEE in the germline V gene. The CDR3 covers 14 residues. V dropped 4 bases and J dropped 4 bases, with 14 bases sitting between them.

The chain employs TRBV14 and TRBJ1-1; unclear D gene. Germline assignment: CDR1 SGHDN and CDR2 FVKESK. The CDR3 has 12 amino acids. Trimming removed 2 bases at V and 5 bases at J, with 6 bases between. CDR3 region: CASSQLSTEAFF. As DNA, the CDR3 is TGTGCCAGCAGCCAACTGTCGACTGAAGCTTTCTTT.

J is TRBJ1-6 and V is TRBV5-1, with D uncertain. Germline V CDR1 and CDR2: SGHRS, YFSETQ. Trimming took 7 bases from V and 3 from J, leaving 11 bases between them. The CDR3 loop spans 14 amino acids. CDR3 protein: CASRAVLYNSPLHF. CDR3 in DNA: TGCGCCAGCCGCGCGGTCCTCTATAATTCACCCCTCCACTTT. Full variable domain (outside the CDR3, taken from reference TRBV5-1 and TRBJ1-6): KAGVTQTPRYLIKTRGQQVTLSCSPISGHRSVSWYQQTPGQGLQFLFEYFSETQRNKGNFPGRFSGRQFSNSRSEMNVSTLELGDSALYLCASRAVLYNSPLHFGNGTRLTVT.

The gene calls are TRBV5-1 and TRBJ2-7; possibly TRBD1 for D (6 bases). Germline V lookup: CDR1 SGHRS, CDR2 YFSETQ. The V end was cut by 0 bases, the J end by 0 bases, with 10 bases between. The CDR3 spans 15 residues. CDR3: CASSLGRGFSYEQYF. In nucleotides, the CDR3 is TGCGCCAGCAGCTTGGGCAGGGGTTTCTCCTACGAGCAGTACTTC.

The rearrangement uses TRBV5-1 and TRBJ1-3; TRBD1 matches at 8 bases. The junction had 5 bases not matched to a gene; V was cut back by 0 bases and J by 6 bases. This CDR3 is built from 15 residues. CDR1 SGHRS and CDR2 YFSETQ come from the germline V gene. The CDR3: CASSLVPDRENTIYF. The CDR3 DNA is TGCGCCAGCAGCTTGGTTCCGGACAGGGAAAACACCATATATTTT. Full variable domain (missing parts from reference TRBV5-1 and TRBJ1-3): KAGVTQTPRYLIKTRGQQVTLSCSPISGHRSVSWYQQTPGQGLQFLFEYFSETQRNKGNFPGRFSGRQFSNSRSEMNVSTLELGDSALYLCASSLVPDRENTIYFGEGSWLTVV.

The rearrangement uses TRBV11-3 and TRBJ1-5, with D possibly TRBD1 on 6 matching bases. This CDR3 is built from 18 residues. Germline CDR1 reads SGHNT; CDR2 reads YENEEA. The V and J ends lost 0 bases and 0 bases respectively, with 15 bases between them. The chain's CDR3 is CASSLDRRTAYSNQPQHF. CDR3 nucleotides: TGTGCCAGCAGCTTAGATCGGCGGACAGCATATAGCAATCAGCCCCAGCATTTT.

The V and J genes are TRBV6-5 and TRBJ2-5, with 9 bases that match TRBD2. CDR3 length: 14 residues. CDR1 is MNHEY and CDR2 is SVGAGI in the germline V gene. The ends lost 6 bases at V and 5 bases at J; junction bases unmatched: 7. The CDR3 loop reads CASRPRGGLETQYF. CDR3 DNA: TGTGCCAGCAGACCGCGGGGGGGCCTGGAGACCCAGTACTTC.

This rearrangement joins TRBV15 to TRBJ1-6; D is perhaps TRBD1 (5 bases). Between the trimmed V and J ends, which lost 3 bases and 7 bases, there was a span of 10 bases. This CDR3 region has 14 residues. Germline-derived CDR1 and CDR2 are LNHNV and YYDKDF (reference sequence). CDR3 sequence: CATSSLRGNSPLHF. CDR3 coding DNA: TGTGCCACCAGCAGCCTACGGGGGAATTCACCCCTCCACTTT.

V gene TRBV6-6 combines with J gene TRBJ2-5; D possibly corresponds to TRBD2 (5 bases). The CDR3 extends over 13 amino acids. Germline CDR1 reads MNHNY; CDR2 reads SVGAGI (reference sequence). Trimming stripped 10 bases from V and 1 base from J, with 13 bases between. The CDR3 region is CATQRSPQETQYF. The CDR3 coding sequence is TGTGCCACCCAGCGGTCCCCCCAAGAGACCCAGTACTTC.

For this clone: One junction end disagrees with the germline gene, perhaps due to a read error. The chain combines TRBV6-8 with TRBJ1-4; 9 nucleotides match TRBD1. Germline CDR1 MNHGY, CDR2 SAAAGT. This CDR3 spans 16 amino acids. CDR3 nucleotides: TGTGCCAGCAGTGACATGGACAGGGGTTGGGATGAAAAACTGTCTTTT. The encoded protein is CASSDMDRGWDEKLSF.

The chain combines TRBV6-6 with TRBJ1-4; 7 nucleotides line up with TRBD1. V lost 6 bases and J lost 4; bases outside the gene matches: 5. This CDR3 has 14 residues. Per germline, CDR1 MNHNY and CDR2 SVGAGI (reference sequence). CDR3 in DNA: TGTGCCAGCAGCCGTACAGGGGATAATGAAAAACTGTTTTTT. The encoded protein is CASSRTGDNEKLFF.

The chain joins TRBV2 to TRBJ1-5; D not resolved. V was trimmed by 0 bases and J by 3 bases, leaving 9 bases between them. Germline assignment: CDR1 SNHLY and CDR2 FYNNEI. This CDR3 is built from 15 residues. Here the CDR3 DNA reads TGTGCCAGCAGTGAAGCCCCCGCGGTCAATCAGCCCCAGCATTTT. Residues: CASSEAPAVNQPQHF.

The CDR3 reads CASSQITNEKLFF. In nucleotides, the CDR3 is TGTGCCAGCAGCCAAATAACTAATGAAAAACTGTTTTTT. The genes are TRBV6-1 and TRBJ1-4, with D uncertain. The CDR3 runs to 13 residues. The germline V and J ends were trimmed by 6 bases and 1 base, with 6 bases remaining between them. In germline, CDR1 is MNHNS, CDR2 SASEGT.

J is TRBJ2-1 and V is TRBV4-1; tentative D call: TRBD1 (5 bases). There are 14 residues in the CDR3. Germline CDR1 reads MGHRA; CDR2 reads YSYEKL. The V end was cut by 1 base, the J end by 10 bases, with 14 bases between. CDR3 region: CASSQGSRVEEQFF. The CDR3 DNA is TGCGCCAGCAGCCAAGGGTCCAGGGTGGAAGAGCAGTTCTTC.

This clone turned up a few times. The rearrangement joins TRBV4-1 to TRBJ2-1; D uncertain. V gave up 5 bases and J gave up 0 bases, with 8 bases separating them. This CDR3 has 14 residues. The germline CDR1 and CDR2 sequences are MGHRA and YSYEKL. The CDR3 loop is CASSGLSSYNEQFF. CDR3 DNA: TGCGCCAGCAGCGGTCTGAGCTCCTACAATGAGCAGTTCTTC.

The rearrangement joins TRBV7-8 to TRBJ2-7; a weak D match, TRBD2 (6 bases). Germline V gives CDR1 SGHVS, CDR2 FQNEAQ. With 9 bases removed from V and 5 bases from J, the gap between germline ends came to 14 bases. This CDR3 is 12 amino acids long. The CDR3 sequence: CASGRRVDEQYF. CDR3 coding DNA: TGTGCCAGTGGCAGGAGGGTCGACGAGCAGTACTTC.

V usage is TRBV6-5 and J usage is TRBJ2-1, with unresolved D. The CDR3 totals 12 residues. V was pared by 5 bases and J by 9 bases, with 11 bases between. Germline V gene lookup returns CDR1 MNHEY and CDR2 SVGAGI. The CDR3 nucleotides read TGTGCCAGCAGTGCCAGCGTACGTGAGCAGTTCTTC. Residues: CASSASVREQFF.

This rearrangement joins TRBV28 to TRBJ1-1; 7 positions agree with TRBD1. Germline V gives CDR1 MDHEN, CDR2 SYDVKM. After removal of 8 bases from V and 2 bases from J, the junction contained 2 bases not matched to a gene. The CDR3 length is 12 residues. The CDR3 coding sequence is TGTGCCAGCGACAGGGCTAACACTGAAGCTTTCTTT. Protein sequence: CASDRANTEAFF.